The clone carrying this T cell receptor (beta chain) has at least ten counts. Its antigen is as yet unknown. These data originate in a study of T-cell memory formation after mild COVID-19. TCRdb used MiXCR to reprocess the 5' RACE reads, holding one entry per CDR3 protein. The sample gives 250,000 to 350,000 distinct CDR3 sequences, 15% to 20% of which show up once; around 21% is in the top ten. Study findings and constraints: Some SARS-CoV-2-responding clones were already detected in memory before infection.

The CDR3 has 15 amino acids. The J segment lost 6 bases and the V segment lost 6 bases, leaving 11 bases of the junction unmatched. Germline V CDR1 and CDR2: SGDLS, YYNGEE. The V and J genes are TRBV9 and TRBJ2-1; 8 nucleotides align to TRBD2. The material sequenced was PBMCs or a T cell subset sorted from them (not recorded which). This TCR was recovered from a young man who had mild COVID-19 (a few samples of this study predate the infection). Cell type and time point are not known. The CDR3 reads CASTLGGDLTNEQFF. The CDR3 DNA reads TGTGCCAGCACCCTCGGGGGGGACTTAACCAATGAGCAGTTCTTC.